This TCR beta chain emerged from a study of OX40 agonist ivuxolimab in advanced cancers. Study summary: Those treated in dose escalation had hepatocellular carcinoma, melanoma, renal cell cancer or head and neck cancer. At around 83% male, the cohort had a mean age of around 56 years, ranging from 23 to 79.

Blood specimens came from baseline, cycle 4 day 1, and cycle 7 day 1. As regards this clone: Its antigen is unidentified.

Sequencing was performed with immunoSEQ multiplex PCR; in TCRdb, only in-frame clones are kept and a portion is missing. The data hold 45,000 to 60,000 clones, with approximately 92% observed a single time. Whole-study results and caveats: The study found that CD8+ T cells averaged more expanded clones than CD4+.

This receptor was identified in an adult with an advanced solid tumor such as melanoma, head and neck, liver or kidney cancer. The source material was CD4+ or CD8+ T cells sorted from blood, sampled in a trial of the OX40 agonist ivuxolimab.

The CDR3 loop is CASARTSGNNEQYF. The CDR3 DNA is TGTGCCAGCGCCCGGACTAGCGGGAACAACGAGCAGTACTTC. The chain carries TRBV9 and TRBJ2-7; 12 bases fit TRBD2. The CDR3 runs to 14 residues. CDR1 and CDR2 (germline): SGDLS, YYNGEE. V was clipped by 7 bases and J by 5 bases; unmatched bases: 7.